This T cell receptor (beta chain) originates from a study of T cell responses to AZD1222 COVID-19 vaccine. Produced via immunoSEQ multiplex PCR; TCRdb's table is partial and in-frame only. The top ten clones hold about 4% of a sample with about 200,000 clones, 90% to 95% of them seen once. General observations from the study: Donor demographics were predominantly white British with a female majority; clonal diversity may be underestimated. Of spike-specific TCRs, nearly half reportedly target regions left unmutated in variants. At baseline, seropositivity was found in only 5 to 7 AZD1222 recipients.

A word on this clone: As yet, its antigen is unknown.

The receptor was derived from an adult who received the MenACWY meningococcal vaccine as a control. Sequencing used peripheral blood, obtained 28 days after the second dose of the MenACWY control vaccine.

The CDR3 region has the DNA TGTGCCAGCAGCTTAGAGGCCAGGGCTGGAAACACCATATATTTT. It is translated as CASSLEARAGNTIYF. This sequence joins TRBV7-6 and TRBJ1-3; D is possibly TRBD1 (5 bases). The CDR3 contains 15 residues. Germline V gene sequence: CDR1 SGHVS, CDR2 FNYEAQ. Trimming cost V 1 base and J 2 bases, with 9 bases left between them.